This TCR beta chain derives from a study of neurological immune-mediated disorders. Study at large: Of around 35 multiple sclerosis patients, some 31 were relapsing-remitting and 3 secondary progressive. Study-level results: When the repertoires were grouped phylogenetically, those of 18 of the 34 multiple sclerosis patients came together in a single cluster of related CDR3 sequences, which points to a possible repertoire-level signature.

This clonotype was observed many times. What it binds is not known. Germline values: CDR1 SGHRS, CDR2 YFSETQ. V was cut by 3 bases and J by 4 bases, with 13 bases left in between. The CDR3 sequence is 15 residues long. TCRdb passed the 5' RACE reads through MiXCR, listing each CDR3 protein once. The table has more than 20,000 distinct CDR3 sequences, 2% to 3% seen once. V usage is TRBV5-1 and J usage is TRBJ2-2; no clear D. Input material: PBMCs. This clonotype was sampled from a woman aged 45-60 years with multiple sclerosis. The CDR3 coding sequence is TGCGCCAGCAGCTACCGACAAGACTCCACCGGGGAGCTGTTTTTT. Protein: CASSYRQDSTGELFF.